One T cell receptor (beta chain) is described in this entry. The sample originates from a study of shared clonotypes between healthy human individuals. The V gene's germline CDR1 is SNHLY and CDR2 FYNNEI. The CDR3 is made up of 13 amino acids. The V segment lost 5 bases and the J segment 3 bases; nucleotides outside the gene matches: 4. The repertoire was sequenced with immunoSEQ multiplex PCR; TCRdb's copy has only in-frame clones and lacks some. The sample yields millions of clones, approximately 95% seen once. The naive CD8 subset, CD45RO-negative cells positively selected for CCR7, excluded terminally differentiated effector memory CD45RA+ cells.

The sequencing input was naive CD8+ T cells sorted from blood. This sequence was found in a young man in good health. The chain is built from TRBV2 and TRBJ2-7; the match to TRBD2 covers 7 bases. The CDR3 spells CASSPPGGYEQYF. For the CDR3, the DNA is TGTGCCAGCAGTCCACCGGGAGGCTACGAGCAGTACTTC.